The 9 T cell receptor beta chains presented below share a single source sample, sequenced in a study of blood T cell repertoires in COVID-19. Sequencing was performed with immunoSEQ multiplex PCR; in TCRdb, only in-frame clones are kept and a portion is missing. The sample shows 200,000 to 250,000 clones, 88% of them seen only once. Input material: PBMCs or T cells enriched from blood (not recorded which). The receptors originated from a young woman who had recovered from COVID-19.

This rearrangement joins TRBV5-6 to TRBJ1-2; the match to TRBD1 covers 11 bases. V was pared by 3 bases and J by 6 bases, with 7 bases of the junction left unmatched. CDR1 SGHDT and CDR2 YYEEEE come from the germline V gene. The CDR3 sequence is 15 residues long. The CDR3 protein is CASSSGQGAQDGYTF. The CDR3 DNA sequence: TGTGCCAGCAGCTCAGGACAGGGGGCGCAAGATGGCTACACCTTC.

The CDR3, as DNA: TGTGCCAGCAGTTCACAGGGGACCGGGGAGCTGTTTTTT. Its protein product is CASSSQGTGELFF. The chain has TRBV6-5 and TRBJ2-2; the match to TRBD1 covers 7 bases. Germline CDR1 and CDR2: MNHEY and SVGAGI. With V trimmed by 4 bases and J by 5 bases, 1 base remained unmatched. The CDR3 runs to 13 residues.

The gene calls are TRBV4-2 and TRBJ1-5; possible D gene TRBD1, 6 bases. This CDR3 region has 14 residues. From germline, CDR1 is LGHNA and CDR2 YNFKEQ. V lost 1 base, J lost 6 bases, and 10 bases lay in between. As DNA, the CDR3 is TGTGCCAGCAGCCAAGGACAGGTTTTTCAGCCCCAGCATTTT. Translated: CASSQGQVFQPQHF.

The rearrangement joins TRBV9 to TRBJ2-2; 8 bases agree with TRBD2. With V trimmed by 6 bases and J by 5 bases, 9 bases remained unmatched. The length of the CDR3 is 15 residues. Germline assignment: CDR1 SGDLS and CDR2 YYNGEE. The CDR3 region has the DNA TGTGCCAGCAACCCGGGACTAGGTAAAACCGGGGAGCTGTTTTTT. Protein: CASNPGLGKTGELFF.

This sequence joins TRBV15 and TRBJ1-4, with 9 bases fitting TRBD1. The CDR3 extends over 16 amino acids. The ends lost 0 bases at V and 4 bases at J; junction bases unmatched: 3. Germline CDR1 reads LNHNV; CDR2 reads YYDKDF (reference sequence). CDR3 in amino acids: CATSRDLTGGNEKLFF. The CDR3 nucleotides are TGTGCCACCAGCAGAGATTTGACAGGGGGTAATGAAAAACTGTTTTTT.

This clone was seen a single time. The chain employs TRBV29-1 and TRBJ1-1; D is ambiguous. V lost 6 bases to trimming and J lost 1 base, with 12 bases between them. Germline CDR1 reads SQVTM; CDR2 reads ANQGSEA. The CDR3 covers 13 residues. CDR3 DNA sequence: TGCAGCGTGGCCGGACTGAAGAACACTGAAGCTTTCTTT. It is translated as CSVAGLKNTEAFF.

The chain employs TRBV6-2 or TRBV6-3 and TRBJ1-1; TRBD1 might be the D (6 bases). The CDR3 contains 14 residues. Germline V gene sequence: CDR1 MNHEY, CDR2 SVGEGT. The V end lost 0 bases, the J end lost 5 bases, and 10 bases lay between the germline ends. The CDR3 spells CASSYSTGSTEAFF. The CDR3 bases are TGTGCCAGCAGTTACTCGACAGGCTCTACTGAAGCTTTCTTT.

The chain couples TRBV10-3 to TRBJ2-5, with 10 bases lining up with TRBD1. Trimming cost V 11 bases and J 1 base; bases outside gene matches: 10. The CDR3 spans 15 residues. Germline CDR1 reads ENHRY; CDR2 reads SYGVKD. The CDR3 spells CASRSGTGVQETQYF. The DNA for the CDR3 is TGTGCCTCGCGCTCCGGGACAGGGGTCCAAGAGACCCAGTACTTC.

The chain combines TRBV5-1 with TRBJ1-2; 10 bases are shared with TRBD1. V lost 4 bases, J lost 4 bases, and 7 bases stayed unmatched. The CDR3 runs 15 residues. Germline CDR1 reads SGHRS; CDR2 reads YFSETQ. The CDR3 DNA reads TGCGCCAGCAGCATAGACAGGGGGCAAGTCTATGGCTACACCTTC. Its protein is CASSIDRGQVYGYTF.